The 20 T cell receptor beta chains given below trace back to one sample, sequenced in a study of T-cell memory formation after mild COVID-19. TCRdb re-called the 5' RACE reads with MiXCR, one entry per CDR3 protein. The sample holds about 560,000 distinct CDR3 sequences, 15% to 20% seen once. The sample taken for sequencing was PBMCs or a T cell subset sorted from them (not recorded which). These receptors originate from an adult woman who had mild COVID-19 (a few samples of this study predate the infection). Cell type and time point are not known.

The V call is TRBV5-4, the J call TRBJ1-2; 9 nucleotides line up with TRBD1. CDR3 length equals 17 residues. The germline V gene has CDR1 SGHNT and CDR2 YYREEE (reference sequence). J was trimmed by 1 base and V by 4 bases; bases with no gene match: 11. CDR3 sequence (DNA): TGTGCCAGCAGCGCCCGGGACAGGGAGAATTATAACTATGGCTACACCTTC. This codes for CASSARDRENYNYGYTF.

This clonotype was picked up a small number of times. The chain combines TRBV4-1 with TRBJ1-1; D may be TRBD1 (6 bases). The ends were cut back, 0 bases at V and 11 bases at J, with 13 bases in the middle. The germline V gene has CDR1 MGHRA and CDR2 YSYEKL. The CDR3 totals 13 residues. The CDR3 DNA sequence: TGCGCCAGCAGCCAAGAGGGGGGGCGCGGGGCTTTCTTT. The encoded protein is CASSQEGGRGAFF.

The CDR3, as DNA: TGTGCCAGCAGCTCGGGACAGCTACACCTTGAAGCTTTCTTT. This encodes CASSSGQLHLEAFF. V usage is TRBV11-2 and J usage is TRBJ1-1; 7 bases align to TRBD1. The trim removed 4 bases at V and 7 bases at J, leaving 9 bases unmatched. Germline CDR1 SGHAT, CDR2 FQNNGV. This CDR3 has 14 residues.

This sequence joins TRBV20-1 and TRBJ1-3; D gene uncertain. CDR1 and CDR2 (germline): DFQATT, SNEGSKA (reference sequence). V gave up 4 bases and J gave up 0 bases, with 10 bases separating them. This CDR3 has 14 amino acids. CDR3 bases: TGCAGTGCTACCACGGGAGGCTCTGGAAACACCATATATTTT. Protein: CSATTGGSGNTIYF.

This chain links TRBV6-1 with TRBJ2-3; 7 nucleotides match TRBD2. The CDR3 runs 15 residues. Germline CDR1 reads MNHNS; CDR2 reads SASEGT. Trimming removed 1 base from V and 4 bases from J; junction bases left unmatched: 5. DNA of the CDR3: TGTGCCAGCAGTGAAGGGGGGAGGGGCTCAGATACGCAGTATTTT. Its translation: CASSEGGRGSDTQYF.

This clonotype was counted many times. V gene TRBV12-3 or TRBV12-4 combines with J gene TRBJ2-7; 7 nucleotides match TRBD1. Losses at the gene ends were 4 bases for V and 2 bases for J; bases not matched to a gene: 8. The CDR3 is 15 residues long. CDR3 amino acids: CASSSIQGIPYEQYF. CDR3 in DNA: TGTGCCAGCAGTTCGATACAGGGGATTCCCTACGAGCAGTACTTC.

The chain links TRBV19 to TRBJ1-1; D might be TRBD1 (5 bases). CDR3 size: 14 residues. Germline V gives CDR1 LNHDA, CDR2 SQIVND (reference sequence). The germline V and J ends were trimmed by 3 bases and 4 bases, with 12 bases remaining between them. CDR3 sequence: CASSMERGGTEAFF. The CDR3 DNA reads as TGTGCCAGTAGTATGGAGAGGGGAGGCACTGAAGCTTTCTTT.

This clonotype was picked up a small number of times. V gene TRBV7-3 combines with J gene TRBJ1-2; D call uncertain. The CDR3 consists of 15 residues. Trimming removed 5 bases at V and 0 bases at J, with 13 bases between. The germline V gene encodes CDR1 SGHTA and CDR2 FQGTGA. The CDR3 sequence is CASSLEPGPNYGYTF. CDR3 nucleotides: TGTGCCAGCAGCCTCGAACCAGGCCCTAACTATGGCTACACCTTC.

The chain uses TRBV18 and TRBJ2-7; 7 bases are a match to TRBD1. Germline lookup yields CDR1 KGHSH and CDR2 LQKENI. J gave up 1 base and V 6 bases, and 9 bases lay outside the gene matches. CDR3 length equals 15 residues. CDR3 loop: CASSPSRTGSYEQYF. In DNA, the CDR3 is TGTGCCAGCTCGCCCTCACGGACAGGTTCCTACGAGCAGTACTTC.

The chain has TRBV29-1 and TRBJ2-1, with 14 bases fitting TRBD2. This CDR3 has 14 residues. Germline V lookup: CDR1 SQVTM, CDR2 ANQGSEA. The V gene end was trimmed by 6 bases and the J gene end by 6 bases; junction bases not matched to a gene: 4. For the CDR3, the DNA is TGCAGCGTGCGGGGACTAGCGGGAGCCAATGAGCAGTTCTTC. It encodes CSVRGLAGANEQFF.

The chain recombines TRBV6-4 with TRBJ2-1; no clear D. The length of the CDR3 is 12 residues. Trimming stripped 0 bases from V and 9 bases from J, with 6 bases between. Germline V gene sequence: CDR1 MRHNA, CDR2 SNTAGT. The CDR3: CASSDSASEQFF. CDR3 coding DNA: TGTGCCAGCAGTGACTCGGCTAGTGAGCAGTTCTTC.

The V and J genes are TRBV12-3 or TRBV12-4 and TRBJ2-3; no reliable D call. The CDR3 covers 13 residues. V dropped 7 bases and J dropped 6 bases, with 14 bases sitting between them. The CDR3 is CASTPWADDTQYF. The CDR3 region has the DNA TGTGCCAGCACCCCGTGGGCGGACGATACGCAGTATTTT.

This clonotype came up a few times. The chain is built from TRBV4-1 and TRBJ1-6, with 9 bases matching TRBD1. The CDR3 contains 16 residues. The V and J ends lost 2 bases and 7 bases, in that order; junction bases with no gene match: 6. In germline, CDR1 is MGHRA, CDR2 YSYEKL. This CDR3 is CASSQTRGTGNSPLHF. Here the CDR3 DNA reads TGCGCCAGCAGCCAAACTCGCGGGACAGGGAATTCACCCCTCCACTTT.

The V gene is TRBV4-1, the J gene TRBJ1-2, with D perhaps TRBD1 (5 bases). The CDR3 is 15 residues long. The V end lost 2 bases, the J end lost 4 bases, and 14 bases lay between the germline ends. Germline-derived CDR1 and CDR2 are MGHRA and YSYEKL. CDR3 nucleotides: TGCGCCAGCAGCCAACTGGACACGTTGATCTATGGCTACACCTTC. Its protein product is CASSQLDTLIYGYTF.

This clonotype showed up just a few times. The rearrangement links TRBV20-1 to TRBJ1-5; 8 nucleotides line up with TRBD1. Trimming removed 6 bases from V and 4 bases from J; junction bases left unmatched: 8. Germline V gives CDR1 DFQATT, CDR2 SNEGSKA (reference sequence). The CDR3 covers 14 residues. Written as DNA, the CDR3 is TGCAGTGCCCCTCCCAGGGGGCTAAATCAGCCCCAGCATTTT. It specifies CSAPPRGLNQPQHF.

The chain uses TRBV7-2 and TRBJ2-7, with 7 bases identical to TRBD1. The CDR3 totals 16 residues. The trim removed 1 base at V and 2 bases at J, leaving 8 bases unmatched. Germline-derived CDR1 and CDR2 are SGHTA and FQGNSA. CDR3 residues: CASSLETGIPTYEQYF. The CDR3 DNA follows: TGTGCCAGCAGCTTAGAGACAGGGATCCCCACCTACGAGCAGTACTTC. The full variable domain, completed using reference TRBV7-2 and TRBJ2-7, is GAGVSQSPSNKVTEKGKDVELRCDPISGHTALYWYRQSLGQGLEFLIYFQGNSAPDKSGLPSDRFSAERTGGSVSTLTIQRTQQEDSAVYLCASSLETGIPTYEQYFGPGTRLTVT.

Ten or more counts support this clonotype. The rearrangement links TRBV7-9 to TRBJ2-3, with a tentative D call TRBD2 (5 bases). Deletions cut 5 bases from V and 5 bases from J, with 26 bases between. Germline V gene sequence: CDR1 SEHNR, CDR2 FQNEAQ (reference sequence). The CDR3 loop spans 18 amino acids. CDR3 amino acids: CASSLALVTTGTEDTQYF. CDR3 in DNA: TGTGCCAGCAGCCTCGCCCTGGTTACTACGGGAACGGAAGATACGCAGTATTTT.

This clonotype was observed a few times. The rearrangement joins TRBV7-2 to TRBJ2-1; TRBD2 matches at 7 bases. V was clipped by 5 bases and J by 7 bases; unmatched bases: 14. This CDR3 has 16 amino acids. Germline values: CDR1 SGHTA, CDR2 FQGNSA. The CDR3 reads CASSPPAGWLRNEQFF. The DNA for the CDR3 is TGTGCCAGCAGCCCCCCAGCGGGATGGCTTAGGAATGAGCAGTTCTTC.

This clonotype was counted a few times. The chain links TRBV27 to TRBJ2-1, with TRBD2 identical over 9 bases. V lost 2 bases and J lost 3; bases outside the gene matches: 2. Germline CDR1 and CDR2: MNHEY and SMNVEV (reference sequence). This CDR3 is built from 15 residues. The DNA for the CDR3 is TGTGCCAGCAGTTTAGTGCGGGAGGGCTACAATGAGCAGTTCTTC. Translation: CASSLVREGYNEQFF.

This clonotype was found a few times. This chain links TRBV30 with TRBJ1-1; D gene unclear. The CDR3 has 13 residues. In germline, CDR1 is GTSNPN, CDR2 SVGIG (reference sequence). The V gene lost 4 bases and the J gene lost 0 bases, with 9 bases spanning the gap. CDR3 DNA sequence: TGTGCCTGGAAGGCACAGCTGAACACTGAAGCTTTCTTT. This codes for CAWKAQLNTEAFF.